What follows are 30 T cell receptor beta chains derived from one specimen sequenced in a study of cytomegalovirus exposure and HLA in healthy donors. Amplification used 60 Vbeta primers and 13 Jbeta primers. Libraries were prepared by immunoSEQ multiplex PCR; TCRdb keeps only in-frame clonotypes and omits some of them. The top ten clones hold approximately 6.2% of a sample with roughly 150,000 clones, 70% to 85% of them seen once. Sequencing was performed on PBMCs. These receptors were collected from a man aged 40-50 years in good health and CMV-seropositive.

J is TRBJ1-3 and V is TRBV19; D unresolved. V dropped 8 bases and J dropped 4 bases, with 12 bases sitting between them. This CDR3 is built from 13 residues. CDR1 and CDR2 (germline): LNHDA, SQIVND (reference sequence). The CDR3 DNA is TGTGCCAGTTCCTCGGGGAGGGGAAACACCATATATTTT. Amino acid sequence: CASSSGRGNTIYF.

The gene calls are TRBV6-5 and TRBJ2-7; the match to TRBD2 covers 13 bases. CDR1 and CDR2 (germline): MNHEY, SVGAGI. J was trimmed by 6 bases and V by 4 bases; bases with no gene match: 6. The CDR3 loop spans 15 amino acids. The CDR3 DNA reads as TGTGCCAGCAGTTCCCGGACTAGCGGGAGTCCCGAGCAGTACTTC. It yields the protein CASSSRTSGSPEQYF.

The CDR3 DNA reads TGTGCCAGCAGCGTAGGATCGGTTGGGACAAGTAGAGAAAAACTGTTTTTT. The encoded protein is CASSVGSVGTSREKLFF. The chain uses TRBV9 and TRBJ1-4; weak D call: TRBD1 (6 bases). The CDR3 runs to 17 residues. The V end was cut by 0 bases, the J end by 8 bases, with 20 bases between. Germline V CDR1 and CDR2: SGDLS, YYNGEE.

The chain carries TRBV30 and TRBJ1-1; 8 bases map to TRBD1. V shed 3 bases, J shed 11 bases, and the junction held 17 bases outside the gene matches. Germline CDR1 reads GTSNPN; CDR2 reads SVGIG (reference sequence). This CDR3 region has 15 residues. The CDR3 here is CAWRLVDRVHRAAFF. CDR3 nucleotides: TGTGCCTGGAGGCTCGTGGACAGGGTACACCGGGCGGCTTTCTTT.

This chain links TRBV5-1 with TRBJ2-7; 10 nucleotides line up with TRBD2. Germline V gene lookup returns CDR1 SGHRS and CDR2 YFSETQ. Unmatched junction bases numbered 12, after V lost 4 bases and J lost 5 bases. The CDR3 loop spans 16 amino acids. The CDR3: CASSELGLAYENEQYF. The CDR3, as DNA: TGCGCCAGCAGCGAATTGGGACTAGCGTATGAGAACGAGCAGTACTTC.

The CDR3 DNA follows: TGTGCCACCATCCGCCTAGCGGGTTTTGAGGAGCAGTACTTC. Translating gives CATIRLAGFEEQYF. The chain recombines TRBV6-1 with TRBJ2-7; 8 positions match TRBD2. V dropped 10 bases and J dropped 7; count of bases not matched to a gene: 15. Germline V gene data show CDR1 as MNHNS and CDR2 as SASEGT. The CDR3 has 14 amino acids.

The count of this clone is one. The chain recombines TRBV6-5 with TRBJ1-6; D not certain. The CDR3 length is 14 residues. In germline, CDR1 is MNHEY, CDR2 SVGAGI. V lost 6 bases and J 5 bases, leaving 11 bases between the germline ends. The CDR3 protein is CASSAPYHNSPLHF. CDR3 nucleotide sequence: TGTGCCAGCAGCGCACCCTATCATAATTCACCCCTCCACTTT.

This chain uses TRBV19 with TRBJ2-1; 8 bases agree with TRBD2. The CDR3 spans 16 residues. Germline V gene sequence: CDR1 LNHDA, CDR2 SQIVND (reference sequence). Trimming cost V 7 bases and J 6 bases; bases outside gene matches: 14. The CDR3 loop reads CASTPGIAGFSNEQFF. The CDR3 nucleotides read TGTGCCAGTACCCCAGGAATAGCGGGGTTTAGCAATGAGCAGTTCTTC.

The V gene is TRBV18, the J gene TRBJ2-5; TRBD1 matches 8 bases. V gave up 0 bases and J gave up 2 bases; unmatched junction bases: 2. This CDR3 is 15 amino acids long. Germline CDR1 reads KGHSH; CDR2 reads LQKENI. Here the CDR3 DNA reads TGTGCCAGCTCACCACCAAGGACAGGGCAAGAGACCCAGTACTTC. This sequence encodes CASSPPRTGQETQYF.

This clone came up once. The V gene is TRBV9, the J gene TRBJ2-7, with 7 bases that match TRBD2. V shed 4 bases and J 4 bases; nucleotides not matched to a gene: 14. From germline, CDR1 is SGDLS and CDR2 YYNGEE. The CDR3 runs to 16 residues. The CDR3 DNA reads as TGTGCCAGCAGCACTCACATTAGCAGCGGGACTTACGAGCAGTACTTC. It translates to CASSTHISSGTYEQYF. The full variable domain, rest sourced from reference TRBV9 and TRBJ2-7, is DSGVTQTPKHLITATGQRVTLRCSPRSGDLSVYWYQQSLDQGLQFLIQYYNGEERAKGNILERFSAQQFPDLHSELNLSSLELGDSALYFCASSTHISSGTYEQYFGPGTRLTVT.

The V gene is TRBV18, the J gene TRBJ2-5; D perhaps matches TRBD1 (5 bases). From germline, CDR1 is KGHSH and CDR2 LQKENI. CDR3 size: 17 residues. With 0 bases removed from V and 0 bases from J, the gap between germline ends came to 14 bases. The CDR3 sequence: CASSPPAPDSYQETQYF. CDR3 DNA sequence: TGTGCCAGCTCACCACCCGCCCCCGACAGCTACCAAGAGACCCAGTACTTC.

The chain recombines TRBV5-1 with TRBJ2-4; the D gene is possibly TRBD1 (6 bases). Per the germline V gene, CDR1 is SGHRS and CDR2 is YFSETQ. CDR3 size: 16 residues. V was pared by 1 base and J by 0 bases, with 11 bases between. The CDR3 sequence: CASSLITGLAKNIQYF. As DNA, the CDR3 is TGCGCCAGCAGCTTGATAACAGGGTTAGCCAAAAACATTCAGTACTTC.

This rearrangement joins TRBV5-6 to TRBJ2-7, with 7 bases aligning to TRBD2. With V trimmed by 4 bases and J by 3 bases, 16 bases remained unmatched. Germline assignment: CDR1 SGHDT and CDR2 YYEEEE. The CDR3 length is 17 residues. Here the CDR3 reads CASSPIPGPGRDYEQYF. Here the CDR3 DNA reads TGTGCCAGCAGCCCTATCCCCGGACCGGGGAGGGACTACGAGCAGTACTTC. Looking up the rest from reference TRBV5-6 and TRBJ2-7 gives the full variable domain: DAGVTQSPTHLIKTRGQQVTLRCSPKSGHDTVSWYQQALGQGPQFIFQYYEEEERQRGNFPDRFSGHQFPNYSSELNVNALLLGDSALYLCASSPIPGPGRDYEQYFGPGTRLTVT.

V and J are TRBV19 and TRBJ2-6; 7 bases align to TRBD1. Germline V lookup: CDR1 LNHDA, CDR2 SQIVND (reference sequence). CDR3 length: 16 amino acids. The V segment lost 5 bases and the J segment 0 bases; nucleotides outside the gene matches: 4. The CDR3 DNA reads TGTGCCAGTAGTGGGGACAGATTCTCTGGGGCCAACGTCCTGACTTTC. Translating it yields CASSGDRFSGANVLTF.

CDR3 region: CASSQVFSTETQYF. The CDR3 bases are TGCGCCAGCAGCCAAGTGTTTAGCACGGAGACCCAGTACTTC. V is TRBV4-1 and J is TRBJ2-5; D not resolved. Trimming shortened V by 1 base and J by 5 bases, and 11 bases separated the two germline ends. Germline V gene data show CDR1 as MGHRA and CDR2 as YSYEKL. The CDR3 is 14 amino acids.

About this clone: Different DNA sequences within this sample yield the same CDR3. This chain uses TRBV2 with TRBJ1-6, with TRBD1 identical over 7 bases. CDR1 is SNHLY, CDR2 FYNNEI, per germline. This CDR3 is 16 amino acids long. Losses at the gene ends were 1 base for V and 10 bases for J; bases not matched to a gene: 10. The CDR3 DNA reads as TGTGCCAGCAGTGAAGGTCCGACAGGGAGAAAGTCACCCCTCCACTTT. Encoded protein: CASSEGPTGRKSPLHF.

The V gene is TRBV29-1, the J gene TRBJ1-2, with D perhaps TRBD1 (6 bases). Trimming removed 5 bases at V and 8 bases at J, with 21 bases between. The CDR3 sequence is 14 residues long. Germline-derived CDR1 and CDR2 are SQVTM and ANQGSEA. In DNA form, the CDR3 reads TGCAGCGTTTACAGGCAGGGGCCAGGAGAAGGCTACACCTTC. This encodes CSVYRQGPGEGYTF. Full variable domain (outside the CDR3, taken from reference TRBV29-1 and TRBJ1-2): SAVISQKPSRDICQRGTSLTIQCQVDSQVTMMFWYRQQPGQSLTLIATANQGSEATYESGFVIDKFPISRPNLTFSTLTVSNMSPEDSSIYLCSVYRQGPGEGYTFGSGTRLTVV.

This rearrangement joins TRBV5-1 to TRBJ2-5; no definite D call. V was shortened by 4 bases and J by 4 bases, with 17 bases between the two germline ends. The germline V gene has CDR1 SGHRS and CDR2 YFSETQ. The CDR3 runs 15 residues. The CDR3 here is CASSHTTRLAETQYF. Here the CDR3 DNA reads TGCGCCAGCAGCCACACTACCCGGCTCGCAGAGACCCAGTACTTC.

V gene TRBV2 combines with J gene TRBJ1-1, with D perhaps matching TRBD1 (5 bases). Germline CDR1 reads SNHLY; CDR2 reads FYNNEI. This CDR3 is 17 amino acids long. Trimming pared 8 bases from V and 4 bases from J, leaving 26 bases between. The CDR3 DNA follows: TGTGCCAGCTCTGTGGAGGGGACCTTCGCGGGGAGCACTGAAGCTTTCTTT. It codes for CASSVEGTFAGSTEAFF.

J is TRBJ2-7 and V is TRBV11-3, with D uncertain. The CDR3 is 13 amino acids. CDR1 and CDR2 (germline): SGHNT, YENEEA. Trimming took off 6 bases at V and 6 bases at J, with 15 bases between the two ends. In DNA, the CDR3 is TGTGCCAGCAGTTTGCTCCCCTCGGGCGAGCAGTACTTC. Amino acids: CASSLLPSGEQYF.

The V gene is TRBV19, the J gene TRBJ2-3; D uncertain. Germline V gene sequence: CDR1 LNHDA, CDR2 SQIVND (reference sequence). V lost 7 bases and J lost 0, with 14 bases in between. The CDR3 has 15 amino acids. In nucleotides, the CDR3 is TGTGCCAGTAATTCGAGAGGAGCTAGCACAGATACGCAGTATTTT. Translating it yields CASNSRGASTDTQYF.

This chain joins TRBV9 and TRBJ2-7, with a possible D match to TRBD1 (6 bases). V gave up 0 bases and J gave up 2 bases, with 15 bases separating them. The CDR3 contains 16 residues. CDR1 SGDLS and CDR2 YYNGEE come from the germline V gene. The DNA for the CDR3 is TGTGCCAGCAGCGTAGCTGGGGGCCTAGCCACCTACGAGCAGTACTTC. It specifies CASSVAGGLATYEQYF.

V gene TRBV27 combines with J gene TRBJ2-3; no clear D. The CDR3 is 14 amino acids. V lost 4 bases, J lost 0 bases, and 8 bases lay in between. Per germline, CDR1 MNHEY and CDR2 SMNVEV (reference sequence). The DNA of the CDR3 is TGTGCCAGCAGTTCCTTATCTAGCACAGATACGCAGTATTTT. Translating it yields CASSSLSSTDTQYF.

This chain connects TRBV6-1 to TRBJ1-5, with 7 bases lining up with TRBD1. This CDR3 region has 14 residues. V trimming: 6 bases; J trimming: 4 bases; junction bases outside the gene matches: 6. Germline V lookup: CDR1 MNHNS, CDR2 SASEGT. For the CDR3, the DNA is TGTGCCAGCAGCGCAGGGGGAGAGAATCAGCCCCAGCATTTT. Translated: CASSAGGENQPQHF.

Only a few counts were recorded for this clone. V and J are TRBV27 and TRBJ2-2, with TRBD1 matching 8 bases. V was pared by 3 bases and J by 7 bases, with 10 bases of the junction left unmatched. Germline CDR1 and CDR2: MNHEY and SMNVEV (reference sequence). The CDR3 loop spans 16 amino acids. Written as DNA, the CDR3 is TGTGCCAGCAGTTTCTCCCCGGCAGGGGGCGGCGGGGAGCTGTTTTTT. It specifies CASSFSPAGGGGELFF.

The CDR3 loop reads CASSTSGTTTYEQYF. The CDR3 DNA follows: TGCGCCAGCAGCACTAGCGGGACCACAACCTACGAGCAGTACTTC. V usage is TRBV4-1 and J usage is TRBJ2-7; 10 bases fit TRBD2. The CDR3 length is 15 residues. The V gene's germline CDR1 is MGHRA and CDR2 YSYEKL. The V gene end was trimmed by 5 bases and the J gene end by 2 bases; junction bases not matched to a gene: 6.

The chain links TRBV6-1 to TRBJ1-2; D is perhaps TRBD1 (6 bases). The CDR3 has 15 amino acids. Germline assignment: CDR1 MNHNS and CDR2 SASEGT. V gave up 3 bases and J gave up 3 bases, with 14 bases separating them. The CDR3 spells CASSDPRQVYYGYTF. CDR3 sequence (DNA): TGTGCCAGCAGTGACCCCCGACAGGTCTACTATGGCTACACCTTC.

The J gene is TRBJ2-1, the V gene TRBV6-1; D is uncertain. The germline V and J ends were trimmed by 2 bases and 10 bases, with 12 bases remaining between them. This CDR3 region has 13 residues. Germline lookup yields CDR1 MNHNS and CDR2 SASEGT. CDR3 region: CASSESNAPEQFF. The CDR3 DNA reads TGTGCCAGCAGTGAAAGCAACGCGCCGGAGCAGTTCTTC.

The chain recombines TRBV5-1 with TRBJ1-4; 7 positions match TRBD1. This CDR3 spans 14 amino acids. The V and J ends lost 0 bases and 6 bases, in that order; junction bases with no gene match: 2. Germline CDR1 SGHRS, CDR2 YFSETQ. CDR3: CASSLEGADEKLFF. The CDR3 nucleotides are TGCGCCAGCAGCTTGGAGGGGGCCGATGAAAAACTGTTTTTT. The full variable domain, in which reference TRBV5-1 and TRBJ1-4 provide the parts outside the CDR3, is KAGVTQTPRYLIKTRGQQVTLSCSPISGHRSVSWYQQTPGQGLQFLFEYFSETQRNKGNFPGRFSGRQFSNSRSEMNVSTLELGDSALYLCASSLEGADEKLFFGSGTQLSVL.

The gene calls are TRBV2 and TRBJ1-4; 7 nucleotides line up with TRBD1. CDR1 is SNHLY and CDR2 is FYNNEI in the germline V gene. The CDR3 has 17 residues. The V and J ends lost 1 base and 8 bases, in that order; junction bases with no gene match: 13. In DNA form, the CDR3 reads TGTGCCAGCAGTGAAGTCAACAGGGGAGGTGTAGAGGAAAAACTGTTTTTT. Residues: CASSEVNRGGVEEKLFF. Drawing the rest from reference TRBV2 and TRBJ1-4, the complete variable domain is EPEVTQTPSHQVTQMGQEVILRCVPISNHLYFYWYRQILGQKVEFLVSFYNNEISEKSEIFDDQFSVERPDGSNFTLKIRSTKLEDSAMYFCASSEVNRGGVEEKLFFGSGTQLSVL.